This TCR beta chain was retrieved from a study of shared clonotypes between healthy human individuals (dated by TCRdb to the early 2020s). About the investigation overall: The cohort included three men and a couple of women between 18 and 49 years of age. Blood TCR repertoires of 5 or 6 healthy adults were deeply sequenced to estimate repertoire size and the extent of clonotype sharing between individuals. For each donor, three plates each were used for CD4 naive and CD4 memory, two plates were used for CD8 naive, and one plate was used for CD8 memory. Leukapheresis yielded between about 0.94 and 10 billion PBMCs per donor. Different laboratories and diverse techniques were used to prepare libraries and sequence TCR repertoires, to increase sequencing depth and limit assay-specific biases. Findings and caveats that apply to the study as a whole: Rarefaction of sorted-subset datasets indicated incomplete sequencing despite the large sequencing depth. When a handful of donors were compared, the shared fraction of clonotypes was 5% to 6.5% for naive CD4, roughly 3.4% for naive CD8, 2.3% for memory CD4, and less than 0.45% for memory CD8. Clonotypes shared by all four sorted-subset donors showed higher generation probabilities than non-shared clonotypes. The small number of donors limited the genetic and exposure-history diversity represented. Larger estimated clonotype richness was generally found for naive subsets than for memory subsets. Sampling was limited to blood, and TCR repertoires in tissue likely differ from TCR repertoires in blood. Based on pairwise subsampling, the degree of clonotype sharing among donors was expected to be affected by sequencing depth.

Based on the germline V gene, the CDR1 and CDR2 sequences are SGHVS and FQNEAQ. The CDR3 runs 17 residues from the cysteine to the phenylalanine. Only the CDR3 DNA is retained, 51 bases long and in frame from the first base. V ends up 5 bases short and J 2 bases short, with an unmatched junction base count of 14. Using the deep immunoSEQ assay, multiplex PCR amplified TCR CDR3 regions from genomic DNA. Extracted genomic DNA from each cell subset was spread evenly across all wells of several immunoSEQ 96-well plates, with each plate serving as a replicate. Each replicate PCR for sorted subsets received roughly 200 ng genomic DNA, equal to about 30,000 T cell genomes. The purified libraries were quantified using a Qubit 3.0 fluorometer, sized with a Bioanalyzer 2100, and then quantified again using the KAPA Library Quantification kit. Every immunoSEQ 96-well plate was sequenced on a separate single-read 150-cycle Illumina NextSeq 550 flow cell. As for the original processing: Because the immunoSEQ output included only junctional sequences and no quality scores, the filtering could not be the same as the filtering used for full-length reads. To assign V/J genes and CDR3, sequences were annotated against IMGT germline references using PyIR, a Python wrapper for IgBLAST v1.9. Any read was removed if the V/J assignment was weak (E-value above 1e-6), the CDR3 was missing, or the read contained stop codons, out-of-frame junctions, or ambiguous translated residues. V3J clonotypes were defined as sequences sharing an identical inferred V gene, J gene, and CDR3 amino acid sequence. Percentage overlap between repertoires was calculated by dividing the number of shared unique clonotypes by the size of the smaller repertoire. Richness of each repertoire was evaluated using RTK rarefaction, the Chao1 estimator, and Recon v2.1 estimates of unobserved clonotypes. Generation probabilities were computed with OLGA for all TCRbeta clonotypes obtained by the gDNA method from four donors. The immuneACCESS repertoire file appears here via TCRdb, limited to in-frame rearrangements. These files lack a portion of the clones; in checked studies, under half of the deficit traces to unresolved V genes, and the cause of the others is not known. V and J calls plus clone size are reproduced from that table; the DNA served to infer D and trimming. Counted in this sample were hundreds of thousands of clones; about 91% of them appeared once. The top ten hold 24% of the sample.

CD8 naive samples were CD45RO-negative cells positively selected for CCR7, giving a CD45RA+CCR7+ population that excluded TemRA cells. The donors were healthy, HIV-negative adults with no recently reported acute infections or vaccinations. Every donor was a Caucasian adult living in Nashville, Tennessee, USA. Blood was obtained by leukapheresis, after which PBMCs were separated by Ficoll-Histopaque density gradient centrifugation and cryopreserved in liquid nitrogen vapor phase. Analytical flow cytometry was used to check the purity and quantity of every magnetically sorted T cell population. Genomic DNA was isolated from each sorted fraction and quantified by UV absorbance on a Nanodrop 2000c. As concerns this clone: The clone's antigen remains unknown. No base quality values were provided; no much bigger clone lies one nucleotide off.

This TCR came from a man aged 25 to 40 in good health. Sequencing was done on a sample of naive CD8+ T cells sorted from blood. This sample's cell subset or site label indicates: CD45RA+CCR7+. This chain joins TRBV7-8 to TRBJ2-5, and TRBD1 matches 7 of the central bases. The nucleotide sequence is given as TGTGCCAGCAGCCCCAACGCAGAGACAGGGCTACAAGAGACCCAGTACTTC. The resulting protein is CASSPNAETGLQETQYF.